What follows are 23 T cell receptor beta chains derived from one specimen sequenced in a study of T cell responses to AZD1222 COVID-19 vaccine. Sequenced by immunoSEQ multiplex PCR; TCRdb stores in-frame clones only, minus some. The table includes about 37,000 clones, about nine tenths detected once. Source: peripheral blood, taken 28 days after the second AZD1222 dose. The receptors were sampled from an adult who received the AZD1222 COVID-19 vaccine.

The chain recombines TRBV29-1 with TRBJ2-2; maybe TRBD2 (6 bases). The CDR3 is 14 amino acids. CDR1 is SQVTM, CDR2 ANQGSEA, per germline. Trimming took 4 bases from V and 3 from J, leaving 12 bases between them. The CDR3 region has the DNA TGCAGCGTTGGGAGGGAAGGAGACACCGGGGAGCTGTTTTTT. As protein: CSVGREGDTGELFF.

The genes are TRBV28 and TRBJ1-2, with TRBD1 as a possible D gene (5 bases). V was clipped by 4 bases and J by 4 bases, with 16 bases between them. The germline CDR1 and CDR2 sequences are MDHEN and SYDVKM. The CDR3 runs 15 residues. DNA of the CDR3: TGTGCCAGCAGTTGGCCGAAGGGGCACCTCTATGGCTACACCTTC. It specifies CASSWPKGHLYGYTF.

This clone was seen a few times. V usage is TRBV10-1 and J usage is TRBJ2-7; the D is unclear. Germline values: CDR1 WNHNN, CDR2 SYGVQD (reference sequence). V shed 0 bases and J shed 4 bases, with 10 bases lying between them. The CDR3 consists of 14 residues. CDR3 amino acids: CASSESGRRYEQYF. As DNA, the CDR3 is TGCGCCAGCAGTGAGTCAGGTCGAAGGTACGAGCAGTACTTC.

V is TRBV28 and J is TRBJ1-5, with TRBD1 identical over 9 bases. Germline V gives CDR1 MDHEN, CDR2 SYDVKM. CDR3 size: 15 residues. Trimming took 7 bases from V and 5 from J; bases not matched to a gene: 9. The CDR3 loop is CASMSTQGAYQPQHF. The CDR3 DNA follows: TGTGCCAGCATGTCAACACAGGGGGCCTATCAGCCCCAGCATTTT. Drawing the rest from reference TRBV28 and TRBJ1-5, the complete variable domain is DVKVTQSSRYLVKRTGEKVFLECVQDMDHENMFWYRQDPGLGLRLIYFSYDVKMKEKGDIPEGYSVSREKKERFSLILESASTNQTSMYLCASMSTQGAYQPQHFGDGTRLSIL.

The chain employs TRBV5-1 and TRBJ1-5, with D unclear. V dropped 3 bases and J dropped 5 bases, with 9 bases sitting between them. This CDR3 has 13 amino acids. CDR1 is SGHRS, CDR2 YFSETQ, per germline. The CDR3 region has the DNA TGCGCCAGCAGCTGGGGTCCGGATCAGCCCCAGCATTTT. Protein product: CASSWGPDQPQHF.

This clone was observed once. This sequence joins TRBV5-1 and TRBJ2-6; D is unclear. The CDR3 is made up of 16 amino acids. CDR1 and CDR2 (germline): SGHRS, YFSETQ. Between the trimmed V and J ends, which lost 4 bases and 0 bases, there was a span of 11 bases. The CDR3 sequence is CASSLRLASGANVLTF. As DNA, the CDR3 is TGCGCCAGCAGCCTTCGCCTTGCCTCTGGGGCCAACGTCCTGACTTTC. Full variable domain (remainder filled in from reference TRBV5-1 and TRBJ2-6): KAGVTQTPRYLIKTRGQQVTLSCSPISGHRSVSWYQQTPGQGLQFLFEYFSETQRNKGNFPGRFSGRQFSNSRSEMNVSTLELGDSALYLCASSLRLASGANVLTFGAGSRLTVL.

The genes are TRBV7-6 and TRBJ2-7; maybe TRBD1 (6 bases). CDR1 is SGHVS, CDR2 FNYEAQ, per germline. V was trimmed by 4 bases and J by 6 bases, leaving 22 bases between them. The length of the CDR3 is 16 residues. The CDR3 spells CASSYQAGTPRVEQYF. In DNA, the CDR3 is TGTGCCAGCAGCTACCAGGCCGGGACACCGAGGGTCGAGCAGTACTTC.

The chain uses TRBV4-1 and TRBJ2-5; TRBD2 matches 14 bases. Germline V gene lookup returns CDR1 MGHRA and CDR2 YSYEKL. Trimming cost V 2 bases and J 4 bases; bases outside gene matches: 6. The CDR3 has 17 amino acids. The CDR3 region has the DNA TGCGCCAGCAGCCAAAGACAGGGACTAGCGGGAGCAGAGACCCAGTACTTC. Translated, it gives CASSQRQGLAGAETQYF.

This clone appeared a single time. V and J are TRBV20-1 and TRBJ2-5; D ambiguous. CDR1 and CDR2 from the germline V gene are DFQATT and SNEGSKA (reference sequence). The CDR3 is 11 residues long. V gave up 3 bases and J gave up 4 bases, with 6 bases separating them. This CDR3 reads CSARLGETQYF. CDR3 DNA: TGCAGTGCTAGGTTGGGAGAGACCCAGTACTTC.

The chain joins TRBV30 to TRBJ2-1, with 12 positions matching TRBD2. Germline CDR1 reads GTSNPN; CDR2 reads SVGIG (reference sequence). The ends lost 0 bases at V and 13 bases at J; junction bases unmatched: 10. The CDR3 runs 15 residues. This CDR3 is CAWSVGPSGRAVQFF. The CDR3 nucleotides are TGTGCCTGGAGTGTAGGGCCTAGCGGGAGGGCCGTTCAGTTCTTC.

The rearrangement uses TRBV10-2 and TRBJ1-1; D gene uncertain. The CDR3 extends over 12 amino acids. V lost 8 bases and J lost 4, with 11 bases in between. The germline CDR1 and CDR2 sequences are WSHSY and SAAADI. This chain's CDR3 is CASSGPATEAFF. Here the CDR3 DNA reads TGCGCCAGCTCGGGCCCCGCCACTGAAGCTTTCTTT.

V usage is TRBV2 and J usage is TRBJ1-5; the D is unclear. Germline CDR1 and CDR2: SNHLY and FYNNEI. V lost 1 base and J lost 2, with 9 bases in between. The length of the CDR3 is 15 residues. The CDR3 reads CASSEEGTGNQPQHF. The CDR3 region has the DNA TGTGCCAGCAGTGAAGAGGGAACGGGCAATCAGCCCCAGCATTTT.

The chain couples TRBV5-1 to TRBJ2-1; TRBD1 aligns across 7 bases. This CDR3 contains 15 residues. The trim removed 0 bases at V and 4 bases at J, leaving 4 bases unmatched. CDR1 and CDR2 from the germline V gene are SGHRS and YFSETQ. CDR3 bases: TGCGCCAGCAGCTTGGGACAGGGTTTGTACAATGAGCAGTTCTTC. Its protein is CASSLGQGLYNEQFF. Drawing the rest from reference TRBV5-1 and TRBJ2-1, the complete variable domain is KAGVTQTPRYLIKTRGQQVTLSCSPISGHRSVSWYQQTPGQGLQFLFEYFSETQRNKGNFPGRFSGRQFSNSRSEMNVSTLELGDSALYLCASSLGQGLYNEQFFGPGTRLTVL.

The chain joins TRBV5-5 to TRBJ1-4, with D tentatively TRBD1 (5 bases). V lost 4 bases and J 0 bases, leaving 13 bases between the germline ends. The CDR3 covers 16 residues. The V gene's germline CDR1 is SGHKS and CDR2 YYEKEE (reference sequence). CDR3 DNA: TGTGCCAGCAGCGCTACGACAGCGTCAACTAATGAAAAACTGTTTTTT. It yields the protein CASSATTASTNEKLFF.

The chain recombines TRBV5-1 with TRBJ2-3; possibly TRBD2 for D (6 bases). Trimming pared 1 base from V and 4 bases from J, leaving 10 bases between. This CDR3 is built from 14 residues. Germline CDR1 is SGHRS and CDR2 is YFSETQ. The CDR3, as DNA: TGCGCCAGCAGCTTGACTAGCCCCCCAGATACGCAGTATTTT. Residues: CASSLTSPPDTQYF.

J is TRBJ1-4 and V is TRBV2, with 7 bases fitting TRBD1. The germline V gene has CDR1 SNHLY and CDR2 FYNNEI. CDR3 length equals 13 residues. Unmatched junction bases numbered 2, after V lost 7 bases and J lost 3 bases. For the CDR3, the DNA is TGTGCCAGCAATCAGGGGGCTAATGAAAAACTGTTTTTT. Translating gives CASNQGANEKLFF.

V usage is TRBV5-6 and J usage is TRBJ2-7, with D possibly TRBD2 on 5 matching bases. V lost 3 bases and J 1 base, leaving 14 bases between the germline ends. Germline-derived CDR1 and CDR2 are SGHDT and YYEEEE. The CDR3 consists of 15 residues. DNA for the CDR3: TGTGCCAGCAGCTGGATGAGGGAGACATCCTACGAGCAGTACTTC. Protein: CASSWMRETSYEQYF.

In its sample, this clone was seen a few times. The rearrangement links TRBV3-1 (or the pseudogene TRBV3-2) to TRBJ2-2; 10 bases fit TRBD2. V was pared by 4 bases and J by 6 bases, with 5 bases of the junction left unmatched. Germline assignment: CDR1 LGHDT and CDR2 YNNKEL (reference sequence). The CDR3 has 15 amino acids. CDR3: CASSLAGGTAGELFF. CDR3 sequence (DNA): TGTGCCAGCAGCCTAGCGGGGGGTACGGCCGGGGAGCTGTTTTTT.

Notes on this clone: At one end the junction does not follow the germline gene, possibly because of a read error. The V call is TRBV2, the J call TRBJ1-5; D is perhaps TRBD1 (6 bases). In germline, CDR1 is SNHLY, CDR2 FYNNEI. The CDR3 is made up of 15 amino acids. CDR3 nucleotide sequence: TGTGCCAGCAGTGATGAGGTTGGGGGCAATCAGCCCCAACATTTT. Amino acid sequence: CASSDEVGGNQPQHF.

The genes are TRBV7-2 and TRBJ1-6; D gene unclear. The V and J ends lost 1 base and 9 bases respectively, with 7 bases between them. Germline CDR1 reads SGHTA; CDR2 reads FQGNSA. This CDR3 contains 13 residues. CDR3 bases: TGTGCCAGCAGCTTAGAGAACCGTTCACCCCTCCACTTT. Protein sequence: CASSLENRSPLHF.

This chain links TRBV6-5 with TRBJ1-4, with D tentatively TRBD1 (5 bases). Germline CDR1 reads MNHEY; CDR2 reads SVGAGI. V was pared by 4 bases and J by 5 bases, with 5 bases between. The CDR3 is 12 amino acids. The CDR3 reads CASSWDNEKLFF. The DNA of the CDR3 is TGTGCCAGCAGTTGGGACAATGAAAAACTGTTTTTT.

The chain recombines TRBV30 with TRBJ1-5, with a possible D match to TRBD1 (5 bases). The CDR3 contains 15 residues. Germline V gene sequence: CDR1 GTSNPN, CDR2 SVGIG (reference sequence). The ends were cut back, 3 bases at V and 0 bases at J, with 12 bases in the middle. CDR3 region: CAWSSGGYSNQPQHF. CDR3 nucleotide sequence: TGTGCCTGGAGCTCGGGGGGGTATAGCAATCAGCCCCAGCATTTT.

V is TRBV10-2 and J is TRBJ1-1, with a weak D call TRBD1 (6 bases). The CDR3 length is 16 residues. Between the trimmed V and J ends, which lost 6 bases and 4 bases, there was a span of 21 bases. Germline V gene lookup returns CDR1 WSHSY and CDR2 SAAADI. The CDR3 region has the DNA TGCGCCAGCAGGACCCTCACAGGGAGTTGGAGCACTGAAGCTTTCTTT. It yields the protein CASRTLTGSWSTEAFF.